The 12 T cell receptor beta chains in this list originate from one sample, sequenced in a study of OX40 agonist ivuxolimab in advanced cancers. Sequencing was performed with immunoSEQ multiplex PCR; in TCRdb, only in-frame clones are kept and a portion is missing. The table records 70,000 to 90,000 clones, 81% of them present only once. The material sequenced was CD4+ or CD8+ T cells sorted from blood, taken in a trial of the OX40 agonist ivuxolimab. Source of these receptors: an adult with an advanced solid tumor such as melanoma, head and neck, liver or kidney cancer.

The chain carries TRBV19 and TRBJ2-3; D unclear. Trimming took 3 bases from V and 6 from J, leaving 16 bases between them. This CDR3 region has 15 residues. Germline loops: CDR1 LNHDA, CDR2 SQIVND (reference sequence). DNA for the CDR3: TGTGCCAGTAGTATGAATTGGCTAGTGGGGGATACGCAGTATTTT. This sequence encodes CASSMNWLVGDTQYF.

CDR3 residues: CSALPRYGYTF. The DNA of the CDR3 is TGCAGTGCTTTGCCGCGGTATGGCTACACCTTC. V is TRBV20-1 and J is TRBJ1-2; D is ambiguous. Germline lookup yields CDR1 DFQATT and CDR2 SNEGSKA (reference sequence). V lost 5 bases and J lost 5, with 9 bases in between. This CDR3 has 11 amino acids.

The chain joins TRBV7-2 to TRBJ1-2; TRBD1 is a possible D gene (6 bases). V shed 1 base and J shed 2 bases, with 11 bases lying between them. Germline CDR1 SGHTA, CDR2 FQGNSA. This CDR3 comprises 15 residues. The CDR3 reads CASSLDAGVNYGYTF. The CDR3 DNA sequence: TGTGCCAGCAGCTTAGACGCAGGGGTCAACTATGGCTACACCTTC.

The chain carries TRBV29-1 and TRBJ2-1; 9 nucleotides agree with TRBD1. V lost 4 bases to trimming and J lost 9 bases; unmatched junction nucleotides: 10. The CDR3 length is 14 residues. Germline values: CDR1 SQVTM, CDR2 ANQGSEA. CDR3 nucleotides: TGCAGCGTTGTAAAACCACAGGGGGCGGGTGAGCAGTTCTTC. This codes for CSVVKPQGAGEQFF.

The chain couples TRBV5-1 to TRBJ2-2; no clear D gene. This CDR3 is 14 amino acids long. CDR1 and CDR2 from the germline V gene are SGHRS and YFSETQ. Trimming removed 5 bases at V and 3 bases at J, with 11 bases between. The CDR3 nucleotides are TGCGCCAGCAGAGCTCGGGCAGACACCGGGGAGCTGTTTTTT. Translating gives CASRARADTGELFF.

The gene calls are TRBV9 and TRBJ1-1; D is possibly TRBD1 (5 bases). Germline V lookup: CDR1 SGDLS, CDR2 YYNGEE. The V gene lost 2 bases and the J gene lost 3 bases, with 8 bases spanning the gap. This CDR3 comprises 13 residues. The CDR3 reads CASSVGGDTEAFF. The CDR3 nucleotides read TGTGCCAGCAGCGTGGGAGGGGACACTGAAGCTTTCTTT.

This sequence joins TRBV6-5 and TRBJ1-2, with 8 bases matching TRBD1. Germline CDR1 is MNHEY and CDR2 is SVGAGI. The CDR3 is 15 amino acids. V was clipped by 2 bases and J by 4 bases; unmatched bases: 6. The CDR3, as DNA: TGTGCCAGCAGTTACCAACAGGGGGGGACCTATGGCTACACCTTC. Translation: CASSYQQGGTYGYTF.

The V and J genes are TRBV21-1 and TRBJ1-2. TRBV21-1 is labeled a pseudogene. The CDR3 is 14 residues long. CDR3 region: CASSNMGGSYGYTF. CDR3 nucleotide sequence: TGTGCCAGCAGCAATATGGGGGGATCCTATGGCTACACCTTC.

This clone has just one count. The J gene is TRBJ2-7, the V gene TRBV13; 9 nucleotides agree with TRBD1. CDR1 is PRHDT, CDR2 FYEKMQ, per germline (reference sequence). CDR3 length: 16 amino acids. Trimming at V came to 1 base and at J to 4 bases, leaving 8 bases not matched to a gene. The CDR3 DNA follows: TGTGCCAGCAGCTTAGTTCTGGGGACAGGGACGTACGAGCAGTACTTC. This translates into CASSLVLGTGTYEQYF.

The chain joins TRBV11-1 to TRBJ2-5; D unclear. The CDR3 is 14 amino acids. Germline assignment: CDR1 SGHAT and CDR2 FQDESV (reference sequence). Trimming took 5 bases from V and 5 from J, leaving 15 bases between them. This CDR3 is CASSLTPGWETQYF. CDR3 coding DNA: TGTGCCAGCAGCCTAACGCCTGGGTGGGAGACCCAGTACTTC. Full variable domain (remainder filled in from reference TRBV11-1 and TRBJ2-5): EAEVAQSPRYKITEKSQAVAFWCDPISGHATLYWYRQILGQGPELLVQFQDESVVDDSQLPKDRFSAERLKGVDSTLKIQPAELGDSAMYLCASSLTPGWETQYFGPGTRLLVL.

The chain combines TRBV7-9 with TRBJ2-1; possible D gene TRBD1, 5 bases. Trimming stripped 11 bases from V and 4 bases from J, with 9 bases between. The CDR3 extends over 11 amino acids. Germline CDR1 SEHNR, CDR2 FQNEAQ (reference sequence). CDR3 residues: CAGDRYNEQFF. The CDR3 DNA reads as TGTGCCGGCGACAGATACAATGAGCAGTTCTTC.

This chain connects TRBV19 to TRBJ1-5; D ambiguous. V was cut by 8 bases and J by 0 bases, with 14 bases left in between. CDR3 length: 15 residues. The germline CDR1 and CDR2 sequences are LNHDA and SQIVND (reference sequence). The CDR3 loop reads CASRRLGNSNQPQHF. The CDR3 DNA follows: TGTGCCAGTCGCCGACTCGGTAATAGCAATCAGCCCCAGCATTTT.